The 25 T cell receptor beta chains listed next were all sequenced from one sample in a study of T cell responses to AZD1222 COVID-19 vaccine. Clones were sequenced by immunoSEQ multiplex PCR, and TCRdb holds only the in-frame ones, with some missing. The table shows 100,000 to 150,000 clones, with 75% to 90% occurring only once. This material consisted of peripheral blood, taken on day 0 of AZD1222 vaccination. These receptors were collected from an adult in good health.

V is TRBV21-1 and J is TRBJ1-6. TRBV21-1 constitutes a pseudogene. The CDR3 is 17 residues long. CDR3 protein: CASSKGTGPRNNSPLHF. The CDR3 nucleotides are TGTGCCAGCAGCAAAGGGACGGGGCCCCGTAATAATTCACCCCTCCACTTT.

This clone occurred a few times. V gene TRBV18 combines with J gene TRBJ2-3, with D possibly being TRBD2 (6 bases). Germline V gene lookup returns CDR1 KGHSH and CDR2 LQKENI. Deletions cut 4 bases from V and 0 bases from J, with 14 bases between. The CDR3 is made up of 16 amino acids. The CDR3 DNA is TGTGCCAGCTCACGACGGACGGGGGTTAGCACAGATACGCAGTATTTT. As protein: CASSRRTGVSTDTQYF.

The rearrangement uses TRBV6-5 and TRBJ1-2; no firm D call. Germline V lookup: CDR1 MNHEY, CDR2 SVGAGI. The CDR3 runs 14 residues. Trimming stripped 2 bases from V and 4 bases from J, with 11 bases between. In nucleotides, the CDR3 is TGTGCCAGCAGTTACGAGGGCACCCGCTATGGCTACACCTTC. Its protein product is CASSYEGTRYGYTF.

V usage is TRBV6-2 or TRBV6-3 and J usage is TRBJ2-7; 7 bases map to TRBD1. Germline V gene lookup returns CDR1 MNHEY and CDR2 SVGEGT. This CDR3 has 16 amino acids. J lost 3 bases, V lost 2 bases, and 10 bases had no gene match. The CDR3 nucleotides are TGTGCCAGCAGTTACCGACAGGGTATCCCTAGCTACGAGCAGTACTTC. It is translated as CASSYRQGIPSYEQYF.

The chain links TRBV6-5 to TRBJ1-2; no clear D gene. V was clipped by 2 bases and J by 8 bases, with 15 bases between them. CDR3 length: 14 residues. Germline CDR1 is MNHEY and CDR2 is SVGAGI. CDR3 region: CASSYGWGVGGYTF. In DNA form, the CDR3 reads TGTGCCAGCAGTTACGGGTGGGGTGTAGGGGGCTACACCTTC.

The chain employs TRBV30 and TRBJ1-1; 8 nucleotides agree with TRBD1. The V gene end was trimmed by 1 base and the J gene end by 5 bases; junction bases not matched to a gene: 3. Germline V gives CDR1 GTSNPN, CDR2 SVGIG (reference sequence). CDR3 size: 13 residues. The CDR3 bases are TGTGCCTGGAGTGAACAGGGGGAGACTGAAGCTTTCTTT. Its protein product is CAWSEQGETEAFF.

The genes are TRBV5-1 and TRBJ1-1; D ambiguous. CDR1 and CDR2 (germline): SGHRS, YFSETQ. Trimming took off 0 bases at V and 1 base at J, with 7 bases between the two ends. CDR3 length: 14 residues. The CDR3 DNA reads as TGCGCCAGCAGCTTGGGATGGGGGAACACTGAAGCTTTCTTT. Its protein is CASSLGWGNTEAFF.

V and J are TRBV7-9 and TRBJ2-5; 15 bases match TRBD2. Germline V gives CDR1 SEHNR, CDR2 FQNEAQ (reference sequence). The CDR3 runs 16 residues. V shed 5 bases and J 3 bases; nucleotides not matched to a gene: 4. Here the CDR3 reads CASSLGLAGGEETQYF. CDR3 bases: TGTGCCAGCAGCCTGGGACTAGCGGGGGGCGAAGAGACCCAGTACTTC.

The chain recombines TRBV5-5 with TRBJ1-2, with D possibly being TRBD1 (5 bases). The CDR3 spans 12 residues. With 4 bases removed from V and 7 bases from J, the gap between germline ends came to 11 bases. The germline CDR1 and CDR2 sequences are SGHKS and YYEKEE (reference sequence). CDR3 DNA sequence: TGTGCCAGCAGCCTAATTCAGGGTGGCTACACCTTC. Protein sequence: CASSLIQGGYTF.

This chain uses TRBV6-4 with TRBJ2-1; 8 nucleotides match TRBD2. Looked up from germline, CDR1 is MRHNA and CDR2 is SNTAGT. The CDR3 spans 14 residues. Losses at the gene ends were 3 bases for V and 6 bases for J; bases not matched to a gene: 4. The CDR3 coding sequence is TGTGCCAGCAGTGAAACCGGGACTAGCAATGAGCAGTTCTTC. Its translation is CASSETGTSNEQFF.

Comments on this clone: The same CDR3 can be traced to other DNA sequences in this sample. The chain couples TRBV7-2 to TRBJ2-1, with D perhaps matching TRBD2 (6 bases). V was clipped by 4 bases and J by 2 bases, with 12 bases between them. The CDR3 is 15 amino acids. Germline assignment: CDR1 SGHTA and CDR2 FQGNSA. The CDR3 DNA follows: TGTGCCAGCAGCTCGACCGGAGGGGCCTACAATGAGCAGTTCTTC. Amino acids: CASSSTGGAYNEQFF.

The rearrangement joins TRBV4-1 to TRBJ2-1; 10 bases agree with TRBD1. V lost 1 base and J lost 6; bases outside the gene matches: 3. Germline assignment: CDR1 MGHRA and CDR2 YSYEKL. The CDR3 extends over 15 amino acids. The CDR3 protein is CASSQGQGAANEQFF. Here the CDR3 DNA reads TGCGCCAGCAGCCAAGGACAGGGGGCGGCCAATGAGCAGTTCTTC.

This clone was observed a single time. The chain links TRBV5-5 to TRBJ1-3; TRBD1 might be the D (6 bases). Germline CDR1 is SGHKS and CDR2 is YYEKEE (reference sequence). The length of the CDR3 is 14 residues. V was shortened by 3 bases and J by 4 bases, with 11 bases between the two germline ends. In DNA, the CDR3 is TGTGCCAGCAGCTATGCAGGGGAGGGAAACACCATATATTTT. Its translation: CASSYAGEGNTIYF.

The chain combines TRBV6-5 with TRBJ2-5; 14 bases match TRBD2. This CDR3 has 15 residues. Germline loops: CDR1 MNHEY, CDR2 SVGAGI. V shed 10 bases and J 3 bases; nucleotides not matched to a gene: 7. The CDR3 DNA is TGTGCCACCCGGACTAGCGGGAGGTTCGAAGAGACCCAGTACTTC. Its translation is CATRTSGRFEETQYF.

This chain connects TRBV28 to TRBJ1-1, with D hard to call. This CDR3 has 11 residues. In germline, CDR1 is MDHEN, CDR2 SYDVKM. The DNA for the CDR3 is TGTGAGGCCCGCATGAACACTGAAGCTTTCTTT. Its translation is CEARMNTEAFF.

This chain uses TRBV10-3 with TRBJ2-7; possible D gene TRBD1, 6 bases. Trimming stripped 5 bases from V and 0 bases from J, with 8 bases between. Germline V gives CDR1 ENHRY, CDR2 SYGVKD. This CDR3 is 13 amino acids long. The DNA for the CDR3 is TGTGCCATCAGTCACAGGGTCTCCTACGAGCAGTACTTC. Residues: CAISHRVSYEQYF.

CDR3 sequence: CASSPLRTGEESEQYF. The CDR3 DNA reads as TGTGCCAGCTCACCACTGCGGACAGGGGAGGAGTCGGAGCAGTACTTC. V gene TRBV18 combines with J gene TRBJ2-7, with 9 bases fitting TRBD1. In germline, CDR1 is KGHSH, CDR2 LQKENI. The CDR3 is 16 amino acids. V lost 1 base to trimming and J lost 7 bases; unmatched junction nucleotides: 11.

The chain employs TRBV5-6 and TRBJ1-2; tentative D call: TRBD1 (6 bases). The CDR3 has 13 residues. Germline V gene data show CDR1 as SGHDT and CDR2 as YYEEEE. V shed 3 bases and J shed 1 base, with 7 bases lying between them. The CDR3 DNA follows: TGTGCCAGCAGCTCGGACAGTAACTATGGCTACACCTTC. This translates into CASSSDSNYGYTF.

A word on this clone: The sample has other DNA sequences that encode this CDR3 too. The rearrangement uses TRBV19 and TRBJ1-5, with 7 bases that match TRBD1. With 6 bases clipped from V and 7 bases from J, the junction kept 6 bases outside the gene matches. CDR3 length: 13 residues. The germline gives CDR1 LNHDA, CDR2 SQIVND (reference sequence). The CDR3 DNA follows: TGTGCCAGTAGCACCCAGGGGGACCAGCCCCAGCATTTT. It translates to CASSTQGDQPQHF.

This clone showed up just a few times. The chain couples TRBV6-6 to TRBJ2-2; possible D gene TRBD2, 5 bases. This CDR3 has 13 residues. The germline V gene encodes CDR1 MNHNY and CDR2 SVGAGI (reference sequence). V was cut by 1 base and J by 7 bases, with 7 bases left in between. The CDR3 DNA sequence: TGTGCCAGCAGTTACTACGCGGGCGGGGAGCTGTTTTTT. Encoded protein: CASSYYAGGELFF.

The rearrangement links TRBV24-1 to TRBJ2-5; D uncertain. V was shortened by 2 bases and J by 1 base, with 7 bases between the two germline ends. The germline CDR1 and CDR2 sequences are KGHDR and SFDVKD. The CDR3 has 14 amino acids. The CDR3 spells CATSDSAAQETQYF. CDR3 in DNA: TGTGCCACCAGTGATTCAGCAGCCCAAGAGACCCAGTACTTC.

This chain uses TRBV7-9 with TRBJ1-1; D is uncertain. V lost 1 base and J lost 3, with 12 bases in between. CDR1 SEHNR and CDR2 FQNEAQ come from the germline V gene (reference sequence). The CDR3 runs 15 residues. The CDR3 spells CASSLGGRQDTEAFF. The CDR3 bases are TGTGCCAGCAGCTTAGGTGGTCGGCAGGACACTGAAGCTTTCTTT.

This sequence joins TRBV9 and TRBJ1-4; D is ambiguous. The V gene's germline CDR1 is SGDLS and CDR2 YYNGEE. V shed 0 bases and J shed 10 bases, with 13 bases lying between them. The CDR3 is made up of 14 amino acids. In DNA form, the CDR3 reads TGTGCCAGCAGCGTAGCGTCCGCGAAGGGAAAACTGTTTTTT. This sequence encodes CASSVASAKGKLFF.

The chain employs TRBV4-1 and TRBJ1-3; D is possibly TRBD1 (5 bases). The length of the CDR3 is 16 residues. From germline, CDR1 is MGHRA and CDR2 YSYEKL. V shed 1 base and J shed 0 bases, with 10 bases lying between them. The DNA of the CDR3 is TGCGCCAGCAGCCAAGGGGCAGGGCCCTCTGGAAACACCATATATTTT. Protein: CASSQGAGPSGNTIYF.

This clone occurred once. The chain combines TRBV28 with TRBJ1-2, with a weak D call TRBD1 (5 bases). The germline CDR1 and CDR2 sequences are MDHEN and SYDVKM. Trimming shortened V by 6 bases and J by 6 bases, and 17 bases separated the two germline ends. This CDR3 has 14 amino acids. This CDR3 reads CASSNPRGSNGYTF. CDR3 in DNA: TGTGCCAGCAGCAACCCCCGGGGCTCGAATGGCTACACCTTC.